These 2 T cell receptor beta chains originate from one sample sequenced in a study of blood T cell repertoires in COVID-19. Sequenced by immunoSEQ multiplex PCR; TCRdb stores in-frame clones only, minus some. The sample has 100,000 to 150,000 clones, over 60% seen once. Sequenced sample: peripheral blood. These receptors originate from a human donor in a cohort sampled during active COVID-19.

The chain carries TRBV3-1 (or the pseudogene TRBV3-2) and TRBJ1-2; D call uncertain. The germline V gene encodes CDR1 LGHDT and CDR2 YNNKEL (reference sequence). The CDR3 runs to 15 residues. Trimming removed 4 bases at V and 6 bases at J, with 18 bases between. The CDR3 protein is CASSPPDTPGDGYTF. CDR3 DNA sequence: TGTGCCAGCAGCCCGCCAGACACGCCCGGGGATGGCTACACCTTC.

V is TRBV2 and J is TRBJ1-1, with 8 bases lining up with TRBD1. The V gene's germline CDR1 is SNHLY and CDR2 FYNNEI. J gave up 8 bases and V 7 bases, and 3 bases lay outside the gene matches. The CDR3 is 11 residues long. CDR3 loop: CASIGDREAFF. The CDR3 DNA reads TGTGCCAGCATTGGGGACAGGGAAGCTTTCTTT.